The clone carrying this T cell receptor (beta chain) was observed at least ten times. These data originate in a study of T-cell memory formation after mild COVID-19. From the 5' RACE reads, TCRdb called clonotypes with MiXCR, one entry per CDR3 protein. This table holds 250,000 to 400,000 distinct CDR3 sequences, around 15% found once. The CDR3 loop spans 14 amino acids. V was clipped by 9 bases and J by 2 bases; unmatched bases: 7. The receptor's source is a man aged 18 to 29 who had mild COVID-19 (a few samples of this study predate the infection). Cell type and time point are not known. The sequenced material came from PBMCs or a T cell subset sorted from them (not recorded which). J is TRBJ1-5 and V is TRBV12-3 or TRBV12-4; 7 bases map to TRBD1. For the CDR3, the DNA is TGTGCCAGTCTAGGGGGCAGGGGCAATCAGCCCCAGCATTTT. Translated: CASLGGRGNQPQHF.